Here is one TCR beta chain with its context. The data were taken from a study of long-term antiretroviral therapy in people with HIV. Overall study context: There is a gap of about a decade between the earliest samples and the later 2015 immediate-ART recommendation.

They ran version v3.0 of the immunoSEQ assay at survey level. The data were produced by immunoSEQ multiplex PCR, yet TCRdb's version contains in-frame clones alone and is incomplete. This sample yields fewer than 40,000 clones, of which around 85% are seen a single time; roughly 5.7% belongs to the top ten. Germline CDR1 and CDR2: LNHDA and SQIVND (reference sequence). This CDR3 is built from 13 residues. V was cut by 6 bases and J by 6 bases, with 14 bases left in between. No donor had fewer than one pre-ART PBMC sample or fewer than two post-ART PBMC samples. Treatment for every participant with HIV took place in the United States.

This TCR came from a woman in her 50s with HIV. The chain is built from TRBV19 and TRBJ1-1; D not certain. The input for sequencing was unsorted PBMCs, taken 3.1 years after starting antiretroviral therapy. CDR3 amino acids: CASRPLGRSEAFF. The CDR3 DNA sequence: TGTGCCAGTAGACCTCTCGGACGGTCTGAAGCTTTCTTT.